Here is one T cell receptor beta chain with its context. What it binds is unknown. This entry is derived from a study of T cell responses to AZD1222 COVID-19 vaccine. As for the study in general: Pooling of second doses given at about 4 or about 12 weeks was done.

Study outcomes and limitations: Donor demographics were predominantly white British with a female majority; clonal diversity may be underestimated. Targeting of unmutated variant regions was reportedly seen in nearly half of spike-specific TCRs. Spike-wide vaccine-associated CD4 TCRs dominated at 160-218 and 743-854.

Produced via immunoSEQ multiplex PCR; TCRdb's table is partial and in-frame only. The data contain about 84,000 clones, about 85% of them seen just once; the ten biggest clones take up about 1.6%. Per the germline V gene, CDR1 is SGHTA and CDR2 is FQGNSA. Trimming stripped 5 bases from V and 5 bases from J, with 10 bases between. The CDR3 runs 13 residues. The TCR comes from an adult in good health. The rearrangement links TRBV7-2 to TRBJ2-1, with D uncertain. This specimen was peripheral blood, taken on day 0 of AZD1222 vaccination. The DNA of the CDR3 is TGTGCCAGCAGCCTCGGGCTAAACAATGAGCAGTTCTTC. It translates to CASSLGLNNEQFF.